One sample yielded the 24 T cell receptor beta chains listed below, sequenced in a study of human T cells and chemical hapten exposure. TCRdb recomputed calls from the RACE reads with MiXCR, one row per CDR3 protein. The sample contains about 93,000 distinct CDR3 sequences, 8.5% to 9% of which appear only once. Time point reported: pre-sensitization, week 0. Specified treatment: therapeutic diphenylcyclopropenone sensitization with weekly scalp DPC. The sample consisted of whole blood, taken in connection with sensitization to the hapten diphenylcyclopropenone (DPC). The receptors come from a middle-aged man with alopecia areata. Some clones in this sample may be carry-over from other donors' samples.

There are a few counts of this clonotype. V gene TRBV4-2 combines with J gene TRBJ2-7; D is tentatively TRBD1 or TRBD2 (5 bases each). The length of the CDR3 is 15 residues. V lost 4 bases to trimming and J lost 3 bases, with 16 bases between them. Germline-derived CDR1 and CDR2 are LGHNA and YNFKEQ. The CDR3 sequence is CASSPYLRDGYEQYF. The CDR3 DNA reads as TGTGCCAGCAGCCCGTACCTTCGGGACGGCTACGAGCAGTACTTC.

This clonotype was picked up a small number of times. The chain employs TRBV7-8 and TRBJ1-6; the D gene is possibly TRBD1 (5 bases). CDR1 is SGHVS and CDR2 is FQNEAQ in the germline V gene. The V end was cut by 2 bases, the J end by 0 bases, with 14 bases between. This CDR3 region has 18 residues. The CDR3 reads CASSLRLHRSSYNSPLHF. CDR3 DNA sequence: TGTGCCAGCAGCTTACGTCTTCACAGGAGCTCCTATAATTCACCCCTCCACTTT.

This clonotype was seen many times. This chain joins TRBV29-1 and TRBJ2-3; D may be TRBD2 (5 bases). The V gene's germline CDR1 is SQVTM and CDR2 ANQGSEA. V gave up 7 bases and J gave up 4 bases, with 9 bases separating them. CDR3 size: 11 residues. In DNA, the CDR3 is TGCAGCGGCACACTAGCAGATACGCAGTATTTT. Translating it yields CSGTLADTQYF.

The genes are TRBV27 and TRBJ2-7; TRBD1 or TRBD2 may be the D gene (5 bases each). The germline gives CDR1 MNHEY, CDR2 SMNVEV (reference sequence). The CDR3 sequence is 15 residues long. Trimming removed 0 bases at V and 3 bases at J, with 12 bases between. CDR3 nucleotides: TGTGCCAGCAGTTTATCAAGAGGGGTTGTCTACGAGCAGTACGTC. Protein: CASSLSRGVVYEQYV.

The V gene is TRBV29-1, the J gene TRBJ2-7; 9 bases are shared with TRBD2. This CDR3 is 14 amino acids long. Germline V CDR1 and CDR2: SQVTM, ANQGSEA. The CDR3 nucleotides are TGCACCCCGGAGAGAGTAGCGGGAGCGGACGAGCAGTACGTC. It specifies CTPERVAGADEQYV.

The chain has TRBV18 and TRBJ2-7; either TRBD1 or TRBD2 may fit D (5 bases each). V was trimmed by 8 bases and J by 3 bases, leaving 14 bases between them. This CDR3 region has 13 residues. Germline V gene data show CDR1 as KGHSH and CDR2 as LQKENI. The CDR3: CASSRDPDYEQYF. The CDR3 DNA sequence: TGTGCCAGCAGCCGGGACCCTGACTACGAGCAGTACTTC. Combining the CDR3 with reference TRBV18 and TRBJ2-7 gives the whole variable domain NAGVMQNPRHLVRRRGQEARLRCSPMKGHSHVYWYRQLPEEGLKFMVYLQKENIIDESGMPKERFSAEFPKEGPSILRIQQVVRGDSAAYFCASSRDPDYEQYFGPGTRLTVT.

This clonotype was seen many times. The V and J genes are TRBV21-1 and TRBJ1-2; TRBD1 is the table's D call and was not checked against the DNA. TRBV21-1 is a known pseudogene. This CDR3 region has 19 residues. This CDR3 is CASSKNCGGPSSANYGYTF. The CDR3 nucleotides read TGTGCCAGCAGCAAGAATTGTGGGGGGCCTTCGTCGGCTAACTATGGCTACACCTTC.

This clonotype was seen only once. The rearrangement uses TRBV28 and TRBJ2-1; tentative D call: TRBD1 (6 bases). The CDR3 has 17 residues. The germline V gene encodes CDR1 MDHEN and CDR2 SYDVKM. Trimming pared 3 bases from V and 0 bases from J, leaving 15 bases between. CDR3 sequence: CASSFQQGLSSYNEQFF. The DNA for the CDR3 is TGTGCCAGCAGTTTCCAACAGGGTTTGAGCTCCTACAATGAGCAGTTCTTC.

This clonotype was found many times. The genes are TRBV7-9 and TRBJ2-3; D not resolved. CDR3 size: 13 residues. Trimming pared 4 bases from V and 3 bases from J, leaving 8 bases between. Germline assignment: CDR1 SEHNR and CDR2 FQNEAQ (reference sequence). The CDR3 DNA is TGTGCCAGCAGCTCCTTGCTGACAGATACGCAGTATTTT. Residues: CASSSLLTDTQYF.

The sample holds many counts of this clonotype. The J gene is TRBJ1-5, the V gene TRBV5-6; D unclear. The CDR3 covers 15 residues. CDR1 and CDR2 (germline): SGHDT, YYEEEE. The V end was cut by 4 bases, the J end by 0 bases, with 11 bases between. The CDR3 DNA is TGTGCCAGCAGCCAACTACAGAATAGCAATCAGCCCCAGCATTTT. Its translation: CASSQLQNSNQPQHF.

This clonotype appeared a few times. V usage is TRBV12-3 or TRBV12-4 and J usage is TRBJ2-2; TRBD2 aligns across 11 bases. There are 14 residues in the CDR3. The V gene end was trimmed by 6 bases and the J gene end by 3 bases; junction bases not matched to a gene: 0. DNA of the CDR3: TGTGCCAGCAGACTAGCGGGAGACACCGGGGAGCTGTTTTTT. It specifies CASRLAGDTGELFF.

This clonotype was seen only a few times. The CDR3 nucleotides are TGTGCCAGCAGCCAGATACAGGGTTTCAATGAGCAGTTCTTC. Its protein is CASSQIQGFNEQFF. This sequence joins TRBV14 and TRBJ2-1; D possibly corresponds to TRBD1 (6 bases). The CDR3 length is 14 residues. Germline CDR1 is SGHDN and CDR2 is FVKESK. Trimming left V 3 bases short and J 6 bases short, with 12 bases between.

This chain links TRBV6-6 with TRBJ2-1; 11 bases agree with TRBD2. CDR3 length equals 16 residues. The V and J ends lost 4 bases and 9 bases, in that order; junction bases with no gene match: 11. Germline V gene lookup returns CDR1 MNHNY and CDR2 SVGAGI (reference sequence). The CDR3: CASSSLAGGEVGEQFF. The CDR3 DNA is TGTGCCAGCAGTTCCCTAGCGGGAGGTGAAGTGGGTGAGCAGTTCTTC.

This clonotype has at least ten counts. This chain connects TRBV30 to TRBJ1-1, with D possibly matching TRBD1 (6 bases). This CDR3 has 13 residues. V lost 2 bases, J lost 4 bases, and 11 bases lay in between. Per germline, CDR1 GTSNPN and CDR2 SVGIG (reference sequence). As DNA, the CDR3 is TGTGCCTGGAGTCGCACAGGGCCCACTGAAGCTTTCTTT. It translates to CAWSRTGPTEAFF.

This clonotype showed up just a few times. V usage is TRBV7-2 and J usage is TRBJ2-1; D perhaps matches TRBD1 (5 bases). Germline V gives CDR1 SGHTA, CDR2 FQGNSA. The V end was cut by 2 bases, the J end by 3 bases, with 23 bases between. CDR3 length: 19 residues. Here the CDR3 DNA reads TGTGCCAGCAGCTTACCCACCCTCCGCGACAGTTCACACTACAATGAGCAGTTCTTC. As protein: CASSLPTLRDSSHYNEQFF.

This clonotype was seen many times. The genes are TRBV24-1 and TRBJ2-1, with 8 bases fitting TRBD2. Looked up from germline, CDR1 is KGHDR and CDR2 is SFDVKD. This CDR3 contains 14 residues. Trimming cost V 7 bases and J 8 bases; bases outside gene matches: 9. As DNA, the CDR3 is TGTGCCACCAGCCCGGGACTAGTCATCCATGAGCAGTTCTTC. This translates into CATSPGLVIHEQFF.

This clonotype was counted ten times or more. This rearrangement joins TRBV7-2 to TRBJ2-1, with D possibly TRBD2 on 5 matching bases. Trimming cost V 3 bases and J 0 bases, with 9 bases left between them. Germline values: CDR1 SGHTA, CDR2 FQGNSA. CDR3 length: 15 amino acids. The CDR3 loop reads CASSLTRDSYNEQFF. CDR3 DNA sequence: TGTGCCAGCAGCTTGACGAGGGACTCCTACAATGAGCAGTTCTTC.

This clonotype was recorded a few times. The rearrangement links TRBV27 to TRBJ1-5, with TRBD1 identical over 8 bases. This CDR3 is 14 amino acids long. V lost 10 bases to trimming and J lost 5 bases; unmatched junction nucleotides: 10. In germline, CDR1 is MNHEY, CDR2 SMNVEV (reference sequence). DNA for the CDR3: TGTGCCATCCAGGGGGCGAATTTTTATCAGCCCCAGCATTTT. Protein product: CAIQGANFYQPQHF.

This clonotype came up a few times. V and J are TRBV5-4 and TRBJ2-3, with D possibly matching TRBD2 (5 bases). CDR1 and CDR2 from the germline V gene are SGHNT and YYREEE (reference sequence). V lost 4 bases and J lost 0, with 12 bases in between. There are 15 residues in the CDR3. The CDR3 DNA is TGTGCCAGCAGCGTAGCGTTTACTAGCACAGATACGCAGTATTTT. This encodes CASSVAFTSTDTQYF.

This clonotype was found many times. CDR3 nucleotides: TGTGCCAGCAGTTCACGGGTGGGAGCTTTCTTT. This gives the protein CASSSRVGAFF. The chain carries TRBV12-3 or TRBV12-4 and TRBJ1-1; unclear D gene. The CDR3 has 11 amino acids. Trimming shortened V by 4 bases and J by 10 bases, and 10 bases separated the two germline ends.

This clonotype was seen at least ten times. The rearrangement links TRBV5-5 to TRBJ1-5; D is uncertain. The V gene lost 0 bases and the J gene lost 0 bases, with 10 bases spanning the gap. The CDR3 covers 16 residues. Germline CDR1 reads SGHKS; CDR2 reads YYEKEE (reference sequence). The DNA for the CDR3 is TGTGCCAGCAGCTTGGGACAAGGTTATAGCAATCAGCCCCAGCATTTT. Translating it yields CASSLGQGYSNQPQHF.

V usage is TRBV10-2 and J usage is TRBJ2-7, with 8 bases fitting TRBD2. V gave up 3 bases and J gave up 1 base; unmatched junction bases: 2. The CDR3 spans 14 residues. The V gene's germline CDR1 is WSHSY and CDR2 SAAADI. The CDR3: CASSELAVSYEQYV. The CDR3 region has the DNA TGCGCCAGCAGTGAACTAGCGGTATCCTACGAGCAGTACGTC.

This clonotype was observed a few times. The rearrangement joins TRBV23-1 to TRBJ2-3, with D tentatively TRBD1 or TRBD2 (5 bases each). TRBV23-1 belongs to the ORF category, with a function that is uncertain. There are 14 residues in the CDR3. The V end lost 6 bases, the J end lost 2 bases, and 12 bases lay between the germline ends. CDR3 loop: CASSLRGDTDTQYF. The CDR3, as DNA: TGCGCCAGCAGCCTAAGAGGGGACACAGATACGCAGTATTTT.

The chain links TRBV2 to TRBJ2-7; weak D call: TRBD2 (6 bases). CDR3 size: 15 residues. The V end was cut by 3 bases, the J end by 6 bases, with 18 bases between. The germline V gene encodes CDR1 SNHLY and CDR2 FYNNEI. The CDR3: CASSDSVAVGREQYF. CDR3 DNA sequence: TGTGCCAGCAGTGATTCGGTAGCGGTAGGGCGCGAGCAGTACTTC.